The sequence of this T cell receptor beta chain was determined in a study of cytomegalovirus exposure and HLA in healthy donors. Assay: immunoSEQ multiplex PCR; the TCRdb copy retains only in-frame clones and omits some. Among under 250,000 clones listed, 90% to 95% were seen once. Germline V CDR1 and CDR2: SGHAT, FQNNGV. V trimming: 4 bases; J trimming: 0 bases; junction bases outside the gene matches: 4. There are 15 residues in the CDR3. The chain recombines TRBV11-2 with TRBJ1-2; 8 nucleotides match TRBD1. Sequenced material: PBMCs. This receptor was taken from a young woman in good health and CMV-seronegative. The CDR3 loop reads CASSSDRGTNYGYTF. As DNA, the CDR3 is TGTGCCAGCAGCTCAGACAGGGGTACTAACTATGGCTACACCTTC. Combining the CDR3 with reference TRBV11-2 and TRBJ1-2 gives the whole variable domain EAGVAQSPRYKIIEKRQSVAFWCNPISGHATLYWYQQILGQGPKLLIQFQNNGVVDDSQLPKDRFSAERLKGVDSTLKIQPAKLEDSAVYLCASSSDRGTNYGYTFGSGTRLTVV.